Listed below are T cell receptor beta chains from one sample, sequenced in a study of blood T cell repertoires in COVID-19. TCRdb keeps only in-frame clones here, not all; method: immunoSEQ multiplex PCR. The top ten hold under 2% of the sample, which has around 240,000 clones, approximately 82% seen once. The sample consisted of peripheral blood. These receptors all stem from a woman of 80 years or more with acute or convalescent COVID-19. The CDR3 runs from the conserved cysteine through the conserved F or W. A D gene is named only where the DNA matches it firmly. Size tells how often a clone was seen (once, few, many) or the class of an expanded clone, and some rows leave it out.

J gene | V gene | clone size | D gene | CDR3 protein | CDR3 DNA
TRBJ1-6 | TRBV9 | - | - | CASSVDLRRSPLHF | TGTGCCAGCAGCGTAGATCTGCGGCGTTCACCCCTCCACTTT
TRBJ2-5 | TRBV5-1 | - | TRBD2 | CASSSLGGVQETQYF | TGCGCCAGCAGCTCTCTGGGAGGGGTTCAAGAGACCCAGTACTTC
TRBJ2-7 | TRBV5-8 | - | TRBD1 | CASSRDRGPEQYF | TGTGCCAGCAGCCGGGACAGGGGGCCCGAGCAGTACTTC
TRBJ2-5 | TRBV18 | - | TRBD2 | CASSLSNLAGKETQYF | TGTGCCAGCTCACTGTCTAACCTAGCGGGGAAAGAGACCCAGTACTTC
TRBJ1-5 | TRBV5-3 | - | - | CARSWAGAINQPQHF | TGTGCCAGAAGCTGGGCAGGGGCAATCAATCAGCCCCAGCATTTT
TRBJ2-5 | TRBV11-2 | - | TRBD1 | CASSLTGTQETQYF | TGTGCCAGCAGCCTGACAGGGACCCAAGAGACCCAGTACTTC
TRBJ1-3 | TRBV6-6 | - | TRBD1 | CASSSITGAGNTIYF | TGTGCCAGCAGTTCAATTACAGGGGCTGGAAACACCATATATTTT
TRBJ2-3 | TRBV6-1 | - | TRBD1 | CASSDRGNVWDTQYF | TGTGCCAGCAGTGACAGGGGGAATGTTTGGGATACGCAGTATTTT
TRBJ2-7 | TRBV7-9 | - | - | CASSSDSLSDEQYF | TGTGCCAGCAGCTCGGACAGCCTCTCGGACGAGCAGTACTTC
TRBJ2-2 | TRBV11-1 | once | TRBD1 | CASSRDRAGELFF | TGTGCCAGCAGCCGGGACAGGGCCGGGGAGCTGTTTTTT
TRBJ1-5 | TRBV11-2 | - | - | CASSLDTAWPQHF | TGTGCCAGCAGTTTGGACACCGCTTGGCCCCAGCATTTT
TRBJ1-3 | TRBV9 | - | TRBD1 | CASSGIGQGPAPSGNTIYF | TGTGCCAGCAGCGGGATTGGACAGGGTCCAGCCCCCTCTGGAAACACCATATATTTT
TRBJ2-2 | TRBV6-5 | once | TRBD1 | CASEKDRGHTGELFF | TGTGCCAGCGAAAAGGACAGGGGGCACACCGGGGAGCTGTTTTTT
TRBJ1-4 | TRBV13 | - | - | CASSLSVGGKLFF | TGTGCCAGCAGCCTCTCAGTGGGAGGAAAACTGTTTTTT
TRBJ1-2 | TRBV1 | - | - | CTSSQSPGQNPNYGYTF | TGCACCAGCAGCCAATCTCCGGGACAGAACCCTAACTATGGCTACACCTTC
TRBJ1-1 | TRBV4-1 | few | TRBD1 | CASSQVVRDRGRNTEAFF | TGCGCCAGCAGCCAAGTAGTGCGGGACAGGGGGCGAAACACTGAAGCTTTCTTT
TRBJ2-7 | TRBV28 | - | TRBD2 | CASNPGASGYHEQYF | TGTGCCAGTAACCCTGGGGCTAGCGGGTACCACGAGCAGTACTTC
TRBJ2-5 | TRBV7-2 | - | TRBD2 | CASSLFSGTGWETQYF | TGTGCCAGCAGCCTCTTTAGCGGGACTGGTTGGGAGACCCAGTACTTC
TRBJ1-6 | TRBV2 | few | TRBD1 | CASKKGTGDSPLHF | TGTGCCAGCAAAAAGGGGACAGGGGATTCACCCCTCCACTTT
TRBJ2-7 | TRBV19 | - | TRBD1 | CASNAGDRRFGEQYF | TGTGCCAGTAACGCCGGGGACAGGCGGTTTGGGGAGCAGTACTTC
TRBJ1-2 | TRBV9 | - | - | CASSAAGRGYTF | TGTGCCAGCAGCGCTGCAGGGCGCGGCTACACCTTC
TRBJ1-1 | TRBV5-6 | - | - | CASSSTRARSNSEAFF | TGTGCCAGCAGCTCGACCAGGGCACGATCCAACTCTGAAGCTTTCTTT
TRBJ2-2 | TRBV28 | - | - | CASRTSWLKTGELFF | TGTGCCAGCCGAACTAGTTGGCTAAAAACCGGGGAGCTGTTTTTT
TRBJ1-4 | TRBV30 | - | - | CAWSVGNSAATNEKLFF | TGTGCCTGGAGTGTAGGGAATAGCGCAGCAACTAATGAAAAACTGTTTTTT